One T cell receptor beta chain is described in this entry. The data were taken from a study of shared clonotypes between healthy human individuals. V was pared by 2 bases and J by 2 bases, with 15 bases between. Germline CDR1 is MNHEY and CDR2 is SVGAGI. CDR3 size: 16 residues. Naive CD8 cells, CD45RO-negative and positively selected for CCR7, excluded terminally differentiated effector memory CD45RA+ cells. Clones were read by immunoSEQ multiplex PCR, and TCRdb kept only the in-frame ones, dropping some. Found here are around 2,000,000 clones, over 85% of them singletons; the top ten hold under 1.5%.

Sequencing was carried out using naive CD8+ T cells sorted from blood. The receptor was derived from a man younger than 35 in good health. The rearrangement uses TRBV6-5 and TRBJ1-2, with no clear D. The CDR3 DNA reads as TGTGCCAGCAGTTACACCCCCAGTTCGGGGAACTATGGCTACACCTTC. Its protein product is CASSYTPSSGNYGYTF.